The rows below give T cell receptor beta chains drawn from one sample of a study of T cell responses to AZD1222 COVID-19 vaccine. Profiled with immunoSEQ multiplex PCR; TCRdb holds only in-frame clones, not every one. This sample yields 75,000 to 90,000 clones, of which roughly 90% are seen a single time; 5.2% belongs to the top ten. This material consisted of peripheral blood, taken on day 0 of AZD1222 vaccination. Source of these receptors: an adult in good health. Each CDR3 is given with its conserved first and last residue. Fields, in order: V gene, J gene, clone size, D gene, CDR3 DNA, CDR3 protein. D genes are given only for firm matches. Clone sizes are given selectively: once, few, many, or a class where the clone is expanded.

TRBV6-6	TRBJ1-1	NA	NA	TGTGCCAGCAGCCCCATAGGTGGGACTAACGCTGAAGCTTTCTTT	CASSPIGGTNAEAFF
TRBV14	TRBJ1-4	once	NA	TGTGCCAGCAGCCAATCGAACAGGGCAACTAATGAAAAACTGTTTTTT	CASSQSNRATNEKLFF
TRBV7-2	TRBJ1-1	NA	NA	TGTGCCAGCAGGAAGGATTACACTGAAGCTTTCTTT	CASRKDYTEAFF
TRBV9	TRBJ1-2	NA	NA	TGTGCCAGCAGCGTAGGTGGGGCCGTATATGGCTACACCTTC	CASSVGGAVYGYTF
TRBV2	TRBJ1-2	few	NA	TGTGCCAGCAGTGAACAGCAGGGGAACTATGGCTACACCTTC	CASSEQQGNYGYTF
TRBV21-1	TRBJ2-3	NA	NA	TGTGCCAGCAGCAAAGGTCGAAAAGGGGACCAAAGCACAGATACGCAGTATTTT	CASSKGRKGDQSTDTQYF
TRBV5-6	TRBJ2-1	NA	TRBD2	TGTGCCAGCAGGGGACTAGCGGCCCTCTCCTACAATGAGCAGTTCTTC	CASRGLAALSYNEQFF
TRBV19	TRBJ1-4	NA	TRBD1	TGTGCCAGTAGTATACGGACAGGGCGAAGGGAATCGGAAAAACTGTTTTTT	CASSIRTGRRESEKLFF
TRBV5-1	TRBJ1-2	NA	NA	TGCGCCAGCAGCTTGGGCCCCGCTACAGGGAATGCTAACTATGGCTACACCTTC	CASSLGPATGNANYGYTF
TRBV29-1	TRBJ2-3	once	TRBD2	TGCAGCGTGAGACTAGCGGGGCAACTCACAGATACGCAGTATTTT	CSVRLAGQLTDTQYF
TRBV5-1	TRBJ1-1	NA	NA	TGCGCCAGCAGCTCCCAAATGAACACTGAAGCTTTCTTT	CASSSQMNTEAFF